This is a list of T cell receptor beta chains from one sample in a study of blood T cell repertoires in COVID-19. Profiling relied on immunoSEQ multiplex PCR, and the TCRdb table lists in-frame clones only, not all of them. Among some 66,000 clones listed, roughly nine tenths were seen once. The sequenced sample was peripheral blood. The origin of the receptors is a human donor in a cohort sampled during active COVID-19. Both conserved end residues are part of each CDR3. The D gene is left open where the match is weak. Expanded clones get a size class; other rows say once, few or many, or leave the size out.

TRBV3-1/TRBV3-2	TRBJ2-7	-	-	TGTGCCAGCAGCCAAGATCGCCAGGAGCGGGACGAGCAGTACTTC	CASSQDRQERDEQYF
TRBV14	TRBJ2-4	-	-	TGTGCCAGCAGCCAAGAGGGGGGCGGACGGCGGGAGATTCAACCCCCACCAGCCAAAAACATTCAGTACTTC	CASSQEGGGRREIQPPPAKNIQYF
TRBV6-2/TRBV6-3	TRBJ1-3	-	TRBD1	TGTGCCAGCAGTTACGGGACAGTCCATGGAAACACCATATATTTT	CASSYGTVHGNTIYF
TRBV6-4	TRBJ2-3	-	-	TGTGCCAGCAGTGACTGGCCTAGCACAGATACGCAGTATTTT	CASSDWPSTDTQYF
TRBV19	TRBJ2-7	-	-	TGTGCCAGTAGTATCTCGGGGGTTCACGAGCAGTACTTC	CASSISGVHEQYF
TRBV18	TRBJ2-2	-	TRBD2	TGTGCCAGCTCACCCGCCGGACTAGCGGGGGGGACCGGGGAGCTGTTTTTT	CASSPAGLAGGTGELFF
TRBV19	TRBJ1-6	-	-	TGTGCCAGTAAAGAACTACTACCTAATTCACCCCTCCACTTT	CASKELLPNSPLHF
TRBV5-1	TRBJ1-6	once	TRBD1	TGCGCCAGCAGCCAGGGACAGGAACGTATATATTCACCCCTCCACTTT	CASSQGQERIYSPLHF
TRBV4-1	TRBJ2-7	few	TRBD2	TGCGCCAGCAGCCAAGAGTGGCGCGGGGGTAACGAGCAGTACTTC	CASSQEWRGGNEQYF
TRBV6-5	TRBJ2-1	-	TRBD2	TGTGCCAGCAGCCCAAGCGGGGAGAACTACAATGAGCAGTTCTTC	CASSPSGENYNEQFF
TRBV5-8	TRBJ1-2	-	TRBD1	TGTGCCAGCAGCTTATTGGCCGTGGACAGGGGGCTCAATGGCTACACCTTC	CASSLLAVDRGLNGYTF
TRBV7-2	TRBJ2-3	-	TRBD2	TGTGCCAGCAGCACCCAGCGGGAGCTGCGCACAGATACGCAGTATTTT	CASSTQRELRTDTQYF
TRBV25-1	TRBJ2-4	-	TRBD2	TGTGCCAGCAGTGAATTAGCGGGAGAAGGAAACATTCAGTACTTC	CASSELAGEGNIQYF
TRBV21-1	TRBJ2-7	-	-	TGTGCCAGCGAGCGGGAGGACTCCTACGAGCAGTACTTC	CASEREDSYEQYF
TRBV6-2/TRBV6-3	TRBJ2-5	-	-	TGTGCCAGCAGTCCGAGCGCGGTGGTGACCCAAGAGACCCAGTACTTC	CASSPSAVVTQETQYF
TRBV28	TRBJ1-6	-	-	TGTGCCAGCAGTTTAGGGGGACTGGACTATTCACCCCTCCACTTT	CASSLGGLDYSPLHF
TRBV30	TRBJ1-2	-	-	TGTGCCTGTAAACAGGGAATTGGCGGCTACACCTTC	CACKQGIGGYTF
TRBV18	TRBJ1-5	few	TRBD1	TGTGCCAGCTCACAACAGGGGGCGAATCAGCCCCAGCATTTT	CASSQQGANQPQHF
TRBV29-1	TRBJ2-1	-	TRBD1	TGCAGGGGGACAGGGGGCTACAATGAGCAGTTCTTC	CRGTGGYNEQFF
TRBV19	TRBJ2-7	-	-	TGTGCCAGTAAACGGACCGAGGGCCCGTACGAGCAGTACTTC	CASKRTEGPYEQYF
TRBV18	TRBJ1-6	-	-	TGTGCCAGCTCAACCTACGCGGCGGAAAGGCAAAGCTCCTATAATTCACCCCTCCACTTT	CASSTYAAERQSSYNSPLHF
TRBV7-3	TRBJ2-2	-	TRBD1	TGTGCCAGCAGTAGGGACAGGGGGCCTACCGGGGAGCTGTTTTTT	CASSRDRGPTGELFF
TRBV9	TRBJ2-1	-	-	TGTGCCAGCAGCGTAGAAGGGGGTGAGCAGTTCTTC	CASSVEGGEQFF
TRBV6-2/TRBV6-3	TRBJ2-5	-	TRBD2	TGTGCCAGCAGTTGGAGAGTGACTAGCGGGGAAATAAGGGAGACCCAGTACTTC	CASSWRVTSGEIRETQYF
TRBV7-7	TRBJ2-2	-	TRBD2	TGTGCTAGCAGCTTTGGACTAGCGGGGACCCCGGGGGAGCTGTTTTTT	CASSFGLAGTPGELFF
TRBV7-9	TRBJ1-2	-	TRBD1	TGTGCCAGCAGCTCGAGAGGGACAGGGAGGTATGGCTACACCTTC	CASSSRGTGRYGYTF
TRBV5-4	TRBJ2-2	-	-	TGTGCCAGCAGCTCCGGCCGGGGAGGCACCGGGGAGCTGTTTTTT	CASSSGRGGTGELFF
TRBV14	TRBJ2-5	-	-	TGTGCCAGCAGCGAATTTCGCCCAGGGGCGTTCCAAGAGACCCAGTACTTC	CASSEFRPGAFQETQYF
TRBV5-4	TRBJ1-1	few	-	TGTGCCAGCAGCTTGGGGGGGGTAGGCACTGAAGCTTTCTTT	CASSLGGVGTEAFF
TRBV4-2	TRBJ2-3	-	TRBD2	TGTGCCAGCAGCAAAGCCGCCGGGACTAGCGGCACAGATACGCAGTATTTT	CASSKAAGTSGTDTQYF
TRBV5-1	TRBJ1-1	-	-	TGCGCCAGCGGCCAGGGAGGCCTGAACACTGAAGCTTTCTTT	CASGQGGLNTEAFF
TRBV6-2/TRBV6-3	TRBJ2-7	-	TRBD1	TGTGCCAGCAGTGATCCCCCCGGGACAGGGTCCTACGAGCAGTACTTC	CASSDPPGTGSYEQYF
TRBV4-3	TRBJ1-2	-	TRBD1	TGCGCCAGCAGCCAAGATTTGGACAGGGAGGCCTATGGCTACACCTTC	CASSQDLDREAYGYTF
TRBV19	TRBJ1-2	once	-	TGTGCCAGTAGCCGGGACACCGCGGGCTATGGCTACACCTTC	CASSRDTAGYGYTF
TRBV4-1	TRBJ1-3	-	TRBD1	TGCGCCAGCAGCCAAAACGACAGGGGGTACACCATATATTTT	CASSQNDRGYTIYF
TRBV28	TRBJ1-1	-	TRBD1	TGTGCCAGCAGTAGTTCCGGGACAGGCTTCACTGAAGCTTTCTTT	CASSSSGTGFTEAFF
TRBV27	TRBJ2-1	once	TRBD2	TGTGCCAGCAGTCTTAGCGGGAGGAGGTACAATGAGCAGTTCTTC	CASSLSGRRYNEQFF
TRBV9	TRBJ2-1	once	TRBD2	TGTGCCAGCAGCGTAGGTCCAGCGGGGGGAAGTGGTGGTAATGAGCAGTTCTTC	CASSVGPAGGSGGNEQFF
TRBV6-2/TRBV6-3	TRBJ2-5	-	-	TGTGCCAGCAGTTATCTGGGGCAGCCAGAAAAACAAGAGACCCAGTACTTC	CASSYLGQPEKQETQYF
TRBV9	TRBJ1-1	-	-	TGTGCCAGCAGCGTAGGGGGGACAAGTAACACTGAAGCTTTCTTT	CASSVGGTSNTEAFF
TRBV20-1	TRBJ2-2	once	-	TGCAGTGCTAGTTATGCGGGGGCCACCGGGGAGCTGTTTTTT	CSASYAGATGELFF
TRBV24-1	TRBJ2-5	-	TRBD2	TGTGCCACCAGTCCGACTAGCGGGAGTTCTAGCGAGACCCAGTACTTC	CATSPTSGSSSETQYF
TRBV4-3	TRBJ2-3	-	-	TGCGCCAGCAGCCAAAGGGGGGTAGCGGGTTACGGAACAGATACGCAGTATTTT	CASSQRGVAGYGTDTQYF